What follows are 28 T cell receptor beta chains derived from one specimen sequenced in a study of T cells in Graves' hyperthyroidism and ophthalmopathy (dated by TCRdb to between 2017 and 2020). To prepare the library, multiplex PCR was applied. Sequencing was carried out with an Illumina HiSeq 2000. The TCR beta CDR3 regions were amplified from the RNA transcripts. A first-round RT-PCR of the TCR CDR3 used the HTBI primer set with the Qiagen OneStep RT-PCR kit. The public reads were reprocessed in TCRdb via fastp at Q25 and MiXCR, keeping in-frame beta chains. Identical CDR3 proteins give one entry, which carries the most common genes and DNA. The sample records hundreds of thousands of distinct CDR3 sequences, about a sixth of which are singletons. 3.8% of the sample belongs to the ten largest clones. The sequenced material came from blood. These receptors all stem from a woman aged 25-40 years with Graves' hyperthyroidism.

This clonotype showed up many times. This chain joins TRBV18 and TRBJ2-5; 11 bases fit TRBD1. Unmatched junction bases numbered 4, after V lost 6 bases and J lost 4 bases. The CDR3 consists of 14 residues. Germline V gene sequence: CDR1 KGHSH, CDR2 LQKENI. The CDR3 nucleotides are TGTGCCAGCTCGGACAGGGGGCTGCGAGAGACCCAGTACTTC. Encoded protein: CASSDRGLRETQYF.

The V gene is TRBV3-1, the J gene TRBJ2-7, with D unclear. CDR3 length equals 15 residues. CDR1 LGHDT and CDR2 YNNKEL come from the germline V gene (reference sequence). Trimming pared 3 bases from V and 0 bases from J, leaving 12 bases between. The CDR3 DNA is TGTGCCAGCAGCCAGACTTTTACGAGCTCCTACGAGCAGTACTTC. It specifies CASSQTFTSSYEQYF.

The chain employs TRBV7-3 and TRBJ2-2; TRBD2 agrees at 9 bases. The germline CDR1 and CDR2 sequences are SGHTA and FQGTGA. V lost 5 bases to trimming and J lost 4 bases; unmatched junction nucleotides: 14. The CDR3 loop spans 18 amino acids. CDR3 DNA sequence: TGTGCCAGCAGCCCCGTAGGAACTAGCGGGCTCCTCACCGGGGAGCTGTTTTTT. This sequence encodes CASSPVGTSGLLTGELFF.

Many counts were recorded for this clonotype. This chain connects TRBV20-1 to TRBJ2-5; 9 bases are a match to TRBD2. This CDR3 has 14 amino acids. V was clipped by 3 bases and J by 5 bases; unmatched bases: 7. Germline values: CDR1 DFQATT, CDR2 SNEGSKA (reference sequence). The chain's CDR3 is CSASLSGRRETQYF. For the CDR3, the DNA is TGCAGTGCTAGCCTTAGCGGGAGACGGGAGACCCAGTACTTC.

This clonotype has at least ten counts. The V gene is TRBV3-1, the J gene TRBJ2-7; 7 bases agree with TRBD2. Germline loops: CDR1 LGHDT, CDR2 YNNKEL (reference sequence). V lost 4 bases and J lost 2; bases outside the gene matches: 11. This CDR3 region has 16 residues. The CDR3 DNA sequence: TGTGCCAGCAGCCTCCCTTTAGTCGCGGGGGCCTACGAGCAGTACTTC. Its protein is CASSLPLVAGAYEQYF.

This clonotype was found a few times. This sequence joins TRBV7-2 and TRBJ2-7, with 7 bases aligning to TRBD2. The V and J ends lost 2 bases and 1 base, in that order; junction bases with no gene match: 8. CDR1 is SGHTA and CDR2 is FQGNSA in the germline V gene. The CDR3 is made up of 16 amino acids. CDR3 in DNA: TGTGCCAGCAGCTTAATGCGGTTAGCGGGTTCCTACGAGCAGTACTTC. It is translated as CASSLMRLAGSYEQYF. Filled out from reference TRBV7-2 and TRBJ2-7, the complete variable domain reads GAGVSQSPSNKVTEKGKDVELRCDPISGHTALYWYRQSLGQGLEFLIYFQGNSAPDKSGLPSDRFSAERTGGSVSTLTIQRTQQEDSAVYLCASSLMRLAGSYEQYFGPGTRLTVT.

In its sample, this clonotype was seen a few times. The chain joins TRBV5-1 to TRBJ2-6; a possible D gene is TRBD2 (6 bases). Germline V CDR1 and CDR2: SGHRS, YFSETQ. Trimming removed 4 bases at V and 2 bases at J, with 13 bases between. The CDR3 runs 16 residues. The CDR3 loop is CASSKDGLPGANVLTF. In nucleotides, the CDR3 is TGCGCCAGCAGCAAGGACGGACTACCTGGGGCCAACGTCCTGACTTTC.

This clonotype has only a few counts. The rearrangement joins TRBV7-2 to TRBJ2-2; TRBD2 matches at 8 bases. The CDR3 sequence is 16 residues long. Per the germline V gene, CDR1 is SGHTA and CDR2 is FQGNSA. The V and J ends lost 5 bases and 0 bases, in that order; junction bases with no gene match: 5. The CDR3 reads CASSPLLAANTGELFF. The DNA of the CDR3 is TGTGCCAGCAGCCCCCTACTAGCGGCGAACACCGGGGAGCTGTTTTTT. Together with reference TRBV7-2 and TRBJ2-2, the CDR3 gives the full variable domain: GAGVSQSPSNKVTEKGKDVELRCDPISGHTALYWYRQSLGQGLEFLIYFQGNSAPDKSGLPSDRFSAERTGGSVSTLTIQRTQQEDSAVYLCASSPLLAANTGELFFGEGSRLTVL.

This clonotype was seen a few times. The chain joins TRBV20-1 to TRBJ2-3; 9 bases are a match to TRBD2. CDR1 and CDR2 (germline): DFQATT, SNEGSKA (reference sequence). This CDR3 has 14 amino acids. V shed 3 bases and J 2 bases; nucleotides not matched to a gene: 3. CDR3 loop: CSASAGGNTDTQYF. The CDR3 DNA reads as TGCAGTGCTAGCGCGGGAGGGAACACAGATACGCAGTATTTT.

This clonotype has a handful of counts. CDR3 in DNA: TGTGCCAGCGGCGACCGTGTGGACAATGAGCAGTTCTTC. Its translation: CASGDRVDNEQFF. This rearrangement joins TRBV7-9 to TRBJ2-1; D not resolved. Deletions cut 8 bases from V and 5 bases from J, with 13 bases between. Germline loops: CDR1 SEHNR, CDR2 FQNEAQ (reference sequence). The CDR3 has 13 residues.

This clonotype was counted many times. V is TRBV3-1 and J is TRBJ1-2; possible D gene TRBD1, 5 bases. Germline loops: CDR1 LGHDT, CDR2 YNNKEL (reference sequence). V lost 0 bases, J lost 7 bases, and 6 bases lay in between. This CDR3 is 12 amino acids long. The CDR3 loop reads CASSQERGGYTF. For the CDR3, the DNA is TGTGCCAGCAGCCAAGAGAGGGGTGGCTACACCTTC. The variable domain in full, completed from reference TRBV3-1 and TRBJ1-2, reads DTAVSQTPKYLVTQMGNDKSIKCEQNLGHDTMYWYKQDSKKFLKIMFSYNNKELIINETVPNRFSPKSPDKAHLNLHINSLELGDSAVYFCASSQERGGYTFGSGTRLTVV.

This clonotype was observed a few times. The rearrangement links TRBV20-1 to TRBJ1-1; the match to TRBD1 covers 8 bases. The CDR3 loop spans 16 amino acids. The trim removed 0 bases at V and 3 bases at J, leaving 9 bases unmatched. CDR1 is DFQATT, CDR2 SNEGSKA, per germline (reference sequence). The CDR3 region has the DNA TGCAGTGCTAGAGAACTAGGACAGGGCGGGGACACTGAAGCTTTCTTT. It codes for CSARELGQGGDTEAFF.

This clonotype was seen many times. This chain joins TRBV27 and TRBJ2-7; D is perhaps TRBD1 (6 bases). Germline CDR1 is MNHEY and CDR2 is SMNVEV (reference sequence). Trimming took off 3 bases at V and 4 bases at J, with 13 bases between the two ends. This CDR3 region has 14 residues. For the CDR3, the DNA is TGTGCCAGCAGTTTGTTGGACAGATGGTACGAGCAGTACTTC. Translation: CASSLLDRWYEQYF.

This clonotype was picked up many times. This chain uses TRBV2 with TRBJ2-3; perhaps TRBD2 as D (6 bases). Trimming took off 6 bases at V and 2 bases at J, with 15 bases between the two ends. The germline gives CDR1 SNHLY, CDR2 FYNNEI. CDR3 length equals 15 residues. The CDR3 DNA is TGTGCCAGCAGCCGAGGAGGGGTCCACACAGATACGCAGTATTTT. Its protein is CASSRGGVHTDTQYF.

This clonotype was detected only a few times. The V call is TRBV20-1, the J call TRBJ1-4; 8 nucleotides agree with TRBD1. J lost 8 bases, V lost 0 bases, and 8 bases had no gene match. The CDR3 covers 15 residues. CDR1 and CDR2 (germline): DFQATT, SNEGSKA (reference sequence). The CDR3, as DNA: TGCAGTGCTAGAGATCGAACAGGGGGTCGAGAAAAACTGTTTTTT. Amino acids: CSARDRTGGREKLFF.

There are a few counts of this clonotype. The rearrangement uses TRBV29-1 and TRBJ1-1; no clear D. Germline CDR1 and CDR2: SQVTM and ANQGSEA. Trimming stripped 3 bases from V and 4 bases from J, with 9 bases between. The CDR3 has 12 amino acids. The CDR3 DNA reads TGCAGCGTTGACTTTACGACCACTGAAGCTTTCTTT. This encodes CSVDFTTTEAFF.

This clonotype was detected a few times. The chain joins TRBV9 to TRBJ2-1; 14 positions match TRBD2. The CDR3 sequence is 17 residues long. CDR1 and CDR2 from the germline V gene are SGDLS and YYNGEE. Losses at the gene ends were 3 bases for V and 6 bases for J; bases not matched to a gene: 8. The CDR3 nucleotides read TGTGCCAGCAGCGGGGACCCGGGACTAGCGGGAGCCAATGAGCAGTTCTTC. Amino acid sequence: CASSGDPGLAGANEQFF.

The sample holds many counts of this clonotype. The rearrangement links TRBV28 to TRBJ1-1; 10 nucleotides line up with TRBD1. Germline lookup yields CDR1 MDHEN and CDR2 SYDVKM. CDR3 length: 13 residues. V trimming: 4 bases; J trimming: 6 bases; junction bases outside the gene matches: 2. This CDR3 reads CASSSGQGSEAFF. The CDR3, as DNA: TGTGCCAGCAGTTCGGGACAGGGGTCTGAAGCTTTCTTT.

This clonotype has a count of ten or more. The V gene is TRBV12-3 or TRBV12-4, the J gene TRBJ2-5; D remains ambiguous. V lost 3 bases and J lost 6, with 8 bases in between. CDR3 length: 12 amino acids. CDR3 region: CASSLGSQTQYF. The CDR3 region has the DNA TGTGCCAGCAGTTTGGGCAGTCAGACCCAGTACTTC.

The sample holds many counts of this clonotype. The rearrangement joins TRBV29-1 to TRBJ1-1; 10 positions agree with TRBD1. Germline V gene sequence: CDR1 SQVTM, CDR2 ANQGSEA. The V and J ends lost 7 bases and 5 bases, in that order; junction bases with no gene match: 7. This CDR3 has 13 residues. CDR3 region: CSAGDRGDTEAFF. The CDR3 DNA follows: TGCAGCGCCGGGGACAGGGGTGATACTGAAGCTTTCTTT.

This clonotype was counted a few times. The chain employs TRBV20-1 and TRBJ2-1; 10 nucleotides align to TRBD2. CDR3 size: 14 residues. Trimming took 6 bases from V and 7 from J; bases not matched to a gene: 9. Per the germline V gene, CDR1 is DFQATT and CDR2 is SNEGSKA (reference sequence). CDR3 bases: TGCAGTGCCCGGACTAGCGGAAGGGGGAATGAGCAGTTCTTC. As protein: CSARTSGRGNEQFF.

The CDR3, as DNA: TGTGCCAGCAGCTCGGACAGGACAACTAATGAAAAACTGTTTTTT. As protein: CASSSDRTTNEKLFF. The rearrangement uses TRBV7-9 and TRBJ1-4; TRBD1 matches 7 bases. This CDR3 comprises 15 residues. The ends lost 4 bases at V and 0 bases at J; junction bases unmatched: 2. CDR1 and CDR2 from the germline V gene are SEHNR and FQNEAQ (reference sequence).

In this sample, this clonotype turned up many times. This chain joins TRBV25-1 and TRBJ2-7; a weak D match, TRBD2 (5 bases). V dropped 2 bases and J dropped 7 bases, with 18 bases sitting between them. The CDR3 is 15 amino acids. Germline-derived CDR1 and CDR2 are MGHDK and SYGVNS. CDR3 in DNA: TGTGCCAGCAGTGAAATAACAGCGGTTCCAGGAGAGCAGTACTTC. As protein: CASSEITAVPGEQYF.

J is TRBJ2-5 and V is TRBV12-3 or TRBV12-4, with 7 bases that match TRBD2. The junction had 5 bases not matched to a gene; V was cut back by 4 bases and J by 3 bases. This CDR3 is 14 amino acids long. The DNA for the CDR3 is TGTGCCAGCAGTTCCCCTAGCGGAGAAGAGACCCAGTACTTC. This encodes CASSSPSGEETQYF.

This clonotype was found many times. The chain combines TRBV7-2 with TRBJ2-7; tentative D call: TRBD2 (6 bases). Between the trimmed V and J ends, which lost 5 bases and 6 bases, there was a span of 20 bases. Per the germline V gene, CDR1 is SGHTA and CDR2 is FQGNSA. There are 15 residues in the CDR3. CDR3 protein: CASSLTSLGSGEQYF. The CDR3 DNA sequence: TGTGCCAGCAGCCTTACTAGCCTTGGTTCGGGCGAGCAGTACTTC. Based on the CDR3 plus reference TRBV7-2 and TRBJ2-7, the full variable domain is GAGVSQSPSNKVTEKGKDVELRCDPISGHTALYWYRQSLGQGLEFLIYFQGNSAPDKSGLPSDRFSAERTGGSVSTLTIQRTQQEDSAVYLCASSLTSLGSGEQYFGPGTRLTVT.

At least ten counts were recorded for this clonotype. The V call is TRBV5-1, the J call TRBJ2-7, with TRBD2 identical over 14 bases. The CDR3 sequence is 15 residues long. From germline, CDR1 is SGHRS and CDR2 YFSETQ. The ends lost 2 bases at V and 8 bases at J; junction bases unmatched: 6. CDR3 DNA: TGCGCCAGCAGCTTAGACGGGACTAGCGGGAGTAAGCAGTACTTC. Translating gives CASSLDGTSGSKQYF.

The rearrangement links TRBV7-9 to TRBJ2-7; tentative D call: TRBD1 (5 bases). CDR3 length: 15 amino acids. Germline CDR1 is SEHNR and CDR2 is FQNEAQ (reference sequence). Trimming left V 0 bases short and J 0 bases short, with 9 bases between. DNA for the CDR3: TGTGCCAGCAGCTTAGCCCGACAGCCCTCCTACGAGCAGTACTTC. Encoded protein: CASSLARQPSYEQYF.

This clonotype was picked up a small number of times. The chain links TRBV6-2 or TRBV6-3 to TRBJ2-7, with 7 bases that match TRBD2. The J segment lost 3 bases and the V segment lost 6 bases, leaving 5 bases of the junction unmatched. The CDR3 is made up of 13 amino acids. Germline V gene data show CDR1 as MNHEY and CDR2 as SVGEGT. CDR3 DNA: TGTGCCAGCAGGGGCGGGAGCCGCTACGAGCAGTACTTC. It codes for CASRGGSRYEQYF.